Given below is one T cell receptor (beta chain) in context. The CDR3 covers 14 residues. Germline values: CDR1 LGHNT, CDR2 FRNRAP. V was cut by 7 bases and J by 4 bases, with 11 bases left in between. The data originate from a study of blood T cell repertoires in COVID-19. At the level of the study: COVID-19 samples collected from the United States, Italy and Spain covered acute and convalescent phases. The cDNA or gDNA used as material had been derived from T cells, B-cell-depleted T cells, or PBMCs.

In the original analysis: Nucleated cell counts were estimated from reference gene primer amplification. TCRdb keeps only in-frame clones here, not all; method: immunoSEQ multiplex PCR. V and J calls and clone size come straight from that table; D and trimming were deduced from the DNA. In the table there are 200,000 to 250,000 clones, 86% of which are singletons. The sample comprised peripheral blood. The TCR was taken from a man in his forties or fifties with acute or convalescent COVID-19. This chain joins TRBV12-5 and TRBJ1-6; D gene ambiguous. In nucleotides, the CDR3 is TGTGCTAGTGCCCCCGGTGCATATAATTCACCCCTCCACTTT. Amino acids: CASAPGAYNSPLHF.